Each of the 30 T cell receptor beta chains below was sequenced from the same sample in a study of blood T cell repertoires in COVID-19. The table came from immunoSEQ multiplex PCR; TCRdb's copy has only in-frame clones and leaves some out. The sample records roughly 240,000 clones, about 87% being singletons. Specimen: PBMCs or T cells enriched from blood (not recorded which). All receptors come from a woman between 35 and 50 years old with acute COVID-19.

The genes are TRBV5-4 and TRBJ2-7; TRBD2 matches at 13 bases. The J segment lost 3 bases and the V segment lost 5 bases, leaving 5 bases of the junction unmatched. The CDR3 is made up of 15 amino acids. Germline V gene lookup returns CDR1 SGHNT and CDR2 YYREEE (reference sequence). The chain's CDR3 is CASRLAGGPLYEQYV. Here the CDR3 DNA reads TGTGCCAGCAGACTAGCGGGAGGGCCCCTCTACGAGCAGTACGTC.

The DNA of the CDR3 is TGTGCCAGCAGCCGTAGGACTAGCGGGAAAAACCCGCCCTCCTACAATGAGCAGTTCTTC. This translates into CASSRRTSGKNPPSYNEQFF. The rearrangement uses TRBV3-1 (or the pseudogene TRBV3-2) and TRBJ2-1, with TRBD2 matching over 12 bases. Per the germline V gene, CDR1 is LGHDT and CDR2 is YNNKEL (reference sequence). J lost 0 bases, V lost 4 bases, and 13 bases had no gene match. The CDR3 spans 20 residues.

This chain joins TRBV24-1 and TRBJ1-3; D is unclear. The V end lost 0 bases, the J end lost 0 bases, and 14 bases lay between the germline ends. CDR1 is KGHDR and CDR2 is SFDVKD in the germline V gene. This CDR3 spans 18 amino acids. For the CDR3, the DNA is TGTGCCACCAGTGATTTGTTCACGCTCTCCAGCTCTGGAAACACCATATATTTT. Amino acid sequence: CATSDLFTLSSSGNTIYF.

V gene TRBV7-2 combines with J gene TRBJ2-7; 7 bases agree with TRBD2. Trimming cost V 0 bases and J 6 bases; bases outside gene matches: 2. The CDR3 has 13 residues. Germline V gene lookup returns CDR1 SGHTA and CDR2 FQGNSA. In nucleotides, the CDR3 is TGTGCCAGCAGCTTAGCAGGCGGGGGCGAGCAGTACTTC. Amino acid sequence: CASSLAGGGEQYF.

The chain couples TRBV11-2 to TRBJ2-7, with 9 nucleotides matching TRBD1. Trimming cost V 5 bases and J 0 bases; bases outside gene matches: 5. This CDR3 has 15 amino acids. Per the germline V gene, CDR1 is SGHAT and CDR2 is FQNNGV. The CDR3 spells CASSPGQGSSYEQYV. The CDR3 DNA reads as TGTGCCAGCAGCCCCGGACAGGGGTCCTCCTACGAGCAGTACGTC.

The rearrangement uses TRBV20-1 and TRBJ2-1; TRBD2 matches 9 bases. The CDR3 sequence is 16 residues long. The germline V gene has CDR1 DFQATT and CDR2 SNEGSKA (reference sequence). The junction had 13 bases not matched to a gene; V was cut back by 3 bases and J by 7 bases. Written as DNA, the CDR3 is TGCAGTGCTAGTGGCGGGGGGGCCTTGTATATTAATGAGCAGTTCTTC. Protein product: CSASGGGALYINEQFF.

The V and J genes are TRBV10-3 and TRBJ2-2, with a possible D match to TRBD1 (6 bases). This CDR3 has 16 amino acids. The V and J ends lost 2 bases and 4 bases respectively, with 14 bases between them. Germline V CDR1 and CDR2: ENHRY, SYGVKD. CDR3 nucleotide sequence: TGTGCCATCAGTGAGGGGAGACAGGCTCGCACCGGGGAGCTGTTTTTT. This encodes CAISEGRQARTGELFF.

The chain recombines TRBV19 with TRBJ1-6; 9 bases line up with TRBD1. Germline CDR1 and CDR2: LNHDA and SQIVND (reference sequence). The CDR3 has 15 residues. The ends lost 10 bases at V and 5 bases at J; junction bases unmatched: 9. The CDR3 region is CATTGTGFDNSPLHF. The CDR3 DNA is TGTGCCACCACCGGGACAGGGTTTGATAATTCACCCCTCCACTTT.

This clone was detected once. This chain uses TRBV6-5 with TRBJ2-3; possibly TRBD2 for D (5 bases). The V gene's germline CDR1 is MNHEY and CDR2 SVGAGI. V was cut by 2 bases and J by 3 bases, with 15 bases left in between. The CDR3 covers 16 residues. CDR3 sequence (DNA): TGTGCCAGCAGTTACGGGAGCGACCAGCAAACAGATACGCAGTATTTT. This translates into CASSYGSDQQTDTQYF.

Written as DNA, the CDR3 is TGTGCCTGGACCAGCGGACAGGCGCGCAGTTCACCCCTCCACTTT. Encoded protein: CAWTSGQARSSPLHF. This chain joins TRBV30 and TRBJ1-6, with 7 bases identical to TRBD1. Germline CDR1 GTSNPN, CDR2 SVGIG (reference sequence). V trimming: 4 bases; J trimming: 9 bases; junction bases outside the gene matches: 12. The CDR3 totals 15 residues.

The CDR3 sequence: CASSESGLAQETQYF. The CDR3 DNA follows: TGTGCCAGCAGTGAATCGGGACTAGCGCAAGAGACCCAGTACTTC. The genes are TRBV25-1 and TRBJ2-5; 10 bases are shared with TRBD2. Germline V gene lookup returns CDR1 MGHDK and CDR2 SYGVNS. The CDR3 has 15 residues. V lost 1 base, J lost 2 bases, and 1 base stayed unmatched.

CDR3 region: CASSLRGQVRSPLHF. The CDR3 DNA sequence: TGTGCCAGCAGCCTTAGGGGACAGGTTCGTTCACCCCTCCACTTT. The chain joins TRBV7-2 to TRBJ1-6, with 8 bases matching TRBD1. Germline V gene lookup returns CDR1 SGHTA and CDR2 FQGNSA. The CDR3 runs 15 residues. The V segment lost 5 bases and the J segment 9 bases; nucleotides outside the gene matches: 9.

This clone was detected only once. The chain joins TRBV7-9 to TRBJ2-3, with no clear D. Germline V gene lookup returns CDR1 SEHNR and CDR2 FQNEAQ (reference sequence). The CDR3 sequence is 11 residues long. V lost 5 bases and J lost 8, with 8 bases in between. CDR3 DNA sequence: TGTGCCAGCAGCCCGTCGGGTACGCAGTATTTT. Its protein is CASSPSGTQYF.

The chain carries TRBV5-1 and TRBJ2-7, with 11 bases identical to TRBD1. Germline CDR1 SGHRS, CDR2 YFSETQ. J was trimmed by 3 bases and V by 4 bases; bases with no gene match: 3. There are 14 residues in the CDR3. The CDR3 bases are TGCGCCAGCAGCCTGGGACAGGGGGGCTACGAGCAGTACTTC. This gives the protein CASSLGQGGYEQYF.

CDR3 protein: CASNGRGDTQYF. CDR3 coding DNA: TGTGCCAGCAATGGGCGGGGCGATACGCAGTATTTT. This chain connects TRBV12-3 or TRBV12-4 to TRBJ2-3, with D possibly TRBD2 on 6 matching bases. V shed 7 bases and J shed 6 bases, with 11 bases lying between them. CDR3 length: 12 residues.

The CDR3 DNA follows: TGTGCCAGCAGCTCGGTGAAGAGCACAGATACGCAGTATTTT. The encoded protein is CASSSVKSTDTQYF. The chain is built from TRBV7-2 and TRBJ2-3; no definite D call. V dropped 4 bases and J dropped 0 bases, with 8 bases sitting between them. The CDR3 is 14 amino acids. CDR1 is SGHTA, CDR2 FQGNSA, per germline.

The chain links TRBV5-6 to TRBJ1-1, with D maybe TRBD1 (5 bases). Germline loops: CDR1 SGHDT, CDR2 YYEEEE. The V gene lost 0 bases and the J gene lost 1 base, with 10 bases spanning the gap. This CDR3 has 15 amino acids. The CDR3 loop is CASSLEGRANTEAFF. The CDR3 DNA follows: TGTGCCAGCAGCTTGGAGGGCAGGGCGAACACTGAAGCTTTCTTT.

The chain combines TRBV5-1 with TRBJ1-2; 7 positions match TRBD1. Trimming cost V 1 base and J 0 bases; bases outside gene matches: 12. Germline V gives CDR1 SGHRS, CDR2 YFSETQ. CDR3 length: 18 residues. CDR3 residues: CASSLLQPGQDSNYGYTF. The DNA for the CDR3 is TGCGCCAGCAGCTTGTTGCAGCCCGGACAGGATTCTAACTATGGCTACACCTTC.

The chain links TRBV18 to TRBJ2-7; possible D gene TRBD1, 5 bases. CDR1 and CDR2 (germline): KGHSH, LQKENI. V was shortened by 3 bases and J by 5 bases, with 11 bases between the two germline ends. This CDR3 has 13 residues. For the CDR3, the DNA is TGTGCCAGCTCACCTTTATTAGGGGACGAGCAGTACTTC. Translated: CASSPLLGDEQYF.

The CDR3 is CASSPRWGDDQPQHF. CDR3 nucleotides: TGTGCCAGCAGCCCTCGGTGGGGGGACGACCAGCCCCAGCATTTT. V is TRBV5-8 and J is TRBJ1-5; D may be TRBD1 (5 bases). V shed 4 bases and J shed 7 bases, with 18 bases lying between them. CDR3 length: 15 amino acids. In germline, CDR1 is SGHTS, CDR2 YDEGEE.

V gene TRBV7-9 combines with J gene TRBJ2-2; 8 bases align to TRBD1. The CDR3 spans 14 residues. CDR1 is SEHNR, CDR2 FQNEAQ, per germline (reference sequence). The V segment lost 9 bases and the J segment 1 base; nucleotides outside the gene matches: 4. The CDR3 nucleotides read TGTGCCAGTCGTGGGACAGGGAACACCGGGGAGCTGTTTTTT. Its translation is CASRGTGNTGELFF.

The CDR3: CASSQDFPGSGSTDTQYF. In DNA, the CDR3 is TGCGCCAGCAGCCAGGATTTCCCGGGGAGCGGGAGCACAGATACGCAGTATTTT. The chain uses TRBV4-1 and TRBJ2-3; TRBD2 might be the D (6 bases). Germline V lookup: CDR1 MGHRA, CDR2 YSYEKL. The CDR3 loop spans 18 amino acids. Between the trimmed V and J ends, which lost 3 bases and 0 bases, there was a span of 19 bases.

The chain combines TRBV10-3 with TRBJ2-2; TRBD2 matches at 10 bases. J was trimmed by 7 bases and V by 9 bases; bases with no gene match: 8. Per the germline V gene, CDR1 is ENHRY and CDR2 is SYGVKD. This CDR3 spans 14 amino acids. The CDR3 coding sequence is TGTGCCATACGAGCGGGAGGGGCAATCGGGGAGCTGTTTTTT. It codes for CAIRAGGAIGELFF.

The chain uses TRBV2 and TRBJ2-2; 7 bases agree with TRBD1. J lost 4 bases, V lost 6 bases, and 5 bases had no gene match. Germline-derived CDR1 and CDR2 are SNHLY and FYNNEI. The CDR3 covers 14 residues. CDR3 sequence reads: CASRTGSFTGELFF. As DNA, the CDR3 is TGTGCCAGCAGGACAGGGTCGTTCACCGGGGAGCTGTTTTTT.

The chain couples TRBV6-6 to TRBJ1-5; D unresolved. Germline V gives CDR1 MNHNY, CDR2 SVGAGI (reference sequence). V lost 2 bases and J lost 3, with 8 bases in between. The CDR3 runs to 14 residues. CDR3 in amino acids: CASSYPQDNQPQHF. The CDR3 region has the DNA TGTGCCAGCAGTTACCCCCAGGACAATCAGCCCCAGCATTTT.

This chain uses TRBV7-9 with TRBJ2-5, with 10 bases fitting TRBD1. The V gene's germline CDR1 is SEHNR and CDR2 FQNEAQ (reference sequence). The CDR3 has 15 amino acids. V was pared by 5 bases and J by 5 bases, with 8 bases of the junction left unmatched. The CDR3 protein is CASSTGTGEFETQYF. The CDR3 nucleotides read TGTGCCAGCAGCACCGGGACAGGGGAGTTTGAGACCCAGTACTTC.

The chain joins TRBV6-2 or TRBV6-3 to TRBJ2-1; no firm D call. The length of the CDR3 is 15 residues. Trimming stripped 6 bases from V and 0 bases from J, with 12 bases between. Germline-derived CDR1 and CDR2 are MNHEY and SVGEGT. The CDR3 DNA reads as TGTGCCAGCAGCCCATTGTTCGGCTCCTACAATGAGCAGTTCTTC. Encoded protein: CASSPLFGSYNEQFF.

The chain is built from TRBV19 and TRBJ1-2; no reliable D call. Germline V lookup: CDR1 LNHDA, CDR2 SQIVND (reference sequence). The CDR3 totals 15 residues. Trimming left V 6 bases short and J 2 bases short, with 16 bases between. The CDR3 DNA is TGTGCCAGTAGCCGTGAGGGATTTGGGAACTATGGCTACACCTTC. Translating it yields CASSREGFGNYGYTF.

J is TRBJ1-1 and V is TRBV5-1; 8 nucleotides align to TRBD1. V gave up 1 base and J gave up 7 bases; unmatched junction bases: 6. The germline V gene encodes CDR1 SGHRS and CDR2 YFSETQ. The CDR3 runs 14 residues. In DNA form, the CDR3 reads TGCGCCAGCAGCTTGACAGGGGGAAGTGTTGAAGCTTTCTTT. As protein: CASSLTGGSVEAFF.

CDR3 residues: CASSDLGTFANTGELFF. The CDR3 bases are TGTGCCAGCAGTGACCTAGGGACTTTCGCGAACACCGGGGAGCTGTTTTTT. The V call is TRBV6-1, the J call TRBJ2-2; possibly TRBD2 for D (6 bases). CDR3 length equals 17 residues. The ends were cut back, 3 bases at V and 0 bases at J, with 14 bases in the middle. Germline V gene sequence: CDR1 MNHNS, CDR2 SASEGT.